The T cell receptor (beta chain) described here comes from a study of cytotoxic CD8 clonotypes in ibrutinib-treated CLL (dated by TCRdb to the early 2020s). In the study overall: The cohort included roughly 15 treatment-naive and ten to twelve relapsed/refractory patients; about 18 were IGHV unmutated. Of the 90 or so participants in the trial, about two dozen had longitudinal samples available. Cryopreserved peripheral blood mononuclear cells were collected before treatment, at response, and at either disease progression or sustained remission. Responses were partial in roughly 24 patients and complete in 2; after median 68 months follow-up, around 14 stayed in remission and about twelve progressed. All remission and progressive disease samples were collected while patients were still receiving ibrutinib. The response samples were drawn at a median of roughly eleven months into treatment, with a range of about 6 to 36 months. Samples averaged approximately 260,000 productive templates and approximately 100,000 productive rearrangements. Study-level results and caveats: At ibrutinib response clonality went up, during sustained remission it held steady, and at progression it dropped back toward baseline. Sustained-remission and progressing patients did not have matched sampling times, and lymph node repertoires were not examined. Baseline clonality exceeded that of age-matched healthy donors and correlated strongly with circulating CD8+ T-cell counts. Public clonotypes were rare and either shrank or stayed stable during treatment, and the rise in clonality at ibrutinib response reflected expansion of private clonotypes.

Details on this clone: This clone's antigen is unknown. Base qualities are not provided; no much larger clone lies one nucleotide away.

The intended sense of this specimen's time point label: 12 months on ibrutinib. Approximately 2 micrograms of genomic DNA were extracted from cryopreserved PBMCs for TCR beta library preparation. High-throughput TCR beta sequencing was performed on longitudinal blood samples from CLL patients receiving ibrutinib monotherapy. The patients took part in an open-label, single-center phase 2 trial of ibrutinib monotherapy. CDR1 SGHTA and CDR2 FQGNSA are derived from the germline V gene. The V and J ends are trimmed by 5 bases and 3 bases, leaving 10 bases between them. Its CDR3 holds 13 amino acids, cysteine through phenylalanine. Solely the CDR3 DNA is kept, with 39 bases framed from the first base. On a MiSeq, deep resolution sequencing aimed for a depth between 1 in 1 million and 1 in 200,000 T cells, with each clonotype covered approximately 10x on average. TCR beta libraries were generated with the immunoSEQ hsTCRB Kit. In the original analysis: Data were analyzed with ImmunoSEQ Data Assistant and ImmunoSEQ Analyzer, with V, D and J genes assigned per IMGT definitions. Clonality was computed as one minus normalized Shannon entropy of productive rearrangement frequencies, ranging from 0 to 1. Only overrepresented clonotypes making up at least 0.05% of each patient's repertoire were included in the public clonotype analysis. Some 13 age-matched healthy donor repertoires from immuneACCESS served as clonality controls. TCRdb took this table from immuneACCESS and kept in-frame rearrangements with V and J called. Such tables lack part of the clones; where checked against another copy, unresolved V genes explain under half of the gap, and the rest is unexplained. V, J and clone size reflect that table, while D and trimming were determined from the DNA. Across this sample there are over 70,000 clones, with around 75% seen only once. Jointly, the top ten make up nearly 5% of the sample.

The TCR comes from a human donor with chronic lymphocytic leukemia. Sequencing was performed on PBMCs, taken after 12 months of ibrutinib treatment. Recombination joined TRBV7-2 with TRBJ1-1; possibly the D gene is TRBD1, per 6 matching bases. CDR3 region: CASSKGGDTEAFF. The DNA sequence follows: TGTGCCAGCAGCAAAGGGGGGGACACTGAAGCTTTCTTT.